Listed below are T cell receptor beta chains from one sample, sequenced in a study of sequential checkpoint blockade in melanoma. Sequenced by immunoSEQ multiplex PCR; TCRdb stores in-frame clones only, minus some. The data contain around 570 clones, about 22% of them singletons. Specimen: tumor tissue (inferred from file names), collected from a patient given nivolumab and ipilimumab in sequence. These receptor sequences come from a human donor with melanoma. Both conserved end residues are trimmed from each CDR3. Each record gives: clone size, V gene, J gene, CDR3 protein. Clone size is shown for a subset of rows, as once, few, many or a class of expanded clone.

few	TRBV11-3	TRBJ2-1	ASSLDTGGDDEQF
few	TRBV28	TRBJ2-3	ASSLVLGDGTDTQY
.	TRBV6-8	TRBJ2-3	ASSYTPPASGSDTQY
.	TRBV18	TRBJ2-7	ASSPGDRVYEQY
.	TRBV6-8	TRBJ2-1	ASEGTVNEQF
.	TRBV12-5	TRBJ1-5	ASGLISGKGGHQPQH
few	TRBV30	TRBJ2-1	AWNGFSGQSNEQF
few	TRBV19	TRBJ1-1	ASSPSRAAEAF
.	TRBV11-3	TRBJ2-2	ASSWKLGTGELF
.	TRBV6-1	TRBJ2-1	ASSEAPGSGNEQF
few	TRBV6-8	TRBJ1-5	ASLPYYSNQPQH
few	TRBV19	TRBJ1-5	ASSTYGQGNQPQH
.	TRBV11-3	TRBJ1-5	ASSLVADSNQPQH
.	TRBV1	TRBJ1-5	ASSQQLGTGGNQPQH
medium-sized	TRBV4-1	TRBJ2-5	ASSQANGGGTQY
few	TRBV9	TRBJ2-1	ASSVGGSTYNEQF
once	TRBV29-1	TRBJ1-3	SVGNWTGVGNTIY
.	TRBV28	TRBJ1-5	ASSSGGGNQPQH
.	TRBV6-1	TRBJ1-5	ASSEASAGQGRGQPQH
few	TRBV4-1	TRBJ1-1	ASSQGRMNTEAF
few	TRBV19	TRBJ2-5	ASSSRDRGVETQY
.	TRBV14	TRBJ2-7	ASSQGQVYEQY
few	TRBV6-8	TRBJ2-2	ASRTGTRPVGELF
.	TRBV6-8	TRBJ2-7	ASSGGLAANSYEQY
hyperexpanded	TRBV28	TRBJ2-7	ASSLLGGPLYEQY
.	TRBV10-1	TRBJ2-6	ASSPVARPQSRANVLT
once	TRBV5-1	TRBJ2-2	ASSFTPTNTGELF
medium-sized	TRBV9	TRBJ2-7	ASSPTSGQGIYEQY
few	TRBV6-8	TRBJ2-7	ASTDRGPYEQY
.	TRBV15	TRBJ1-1	ATRKEGDRGSEVENTEAF
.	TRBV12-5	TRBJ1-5	ASGLDSNQPQH
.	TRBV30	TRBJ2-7	AWNRADYEQY
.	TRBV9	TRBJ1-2	ASSPTDSYGYT
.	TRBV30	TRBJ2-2	AWSGQQNTGELF
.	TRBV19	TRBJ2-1	ASRIGTYYNEQF
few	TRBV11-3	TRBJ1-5	ASTATPSNQPQH
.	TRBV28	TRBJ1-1	ASSSTPTGINTEAF
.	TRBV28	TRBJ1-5	ASSSGQVFDQPQH